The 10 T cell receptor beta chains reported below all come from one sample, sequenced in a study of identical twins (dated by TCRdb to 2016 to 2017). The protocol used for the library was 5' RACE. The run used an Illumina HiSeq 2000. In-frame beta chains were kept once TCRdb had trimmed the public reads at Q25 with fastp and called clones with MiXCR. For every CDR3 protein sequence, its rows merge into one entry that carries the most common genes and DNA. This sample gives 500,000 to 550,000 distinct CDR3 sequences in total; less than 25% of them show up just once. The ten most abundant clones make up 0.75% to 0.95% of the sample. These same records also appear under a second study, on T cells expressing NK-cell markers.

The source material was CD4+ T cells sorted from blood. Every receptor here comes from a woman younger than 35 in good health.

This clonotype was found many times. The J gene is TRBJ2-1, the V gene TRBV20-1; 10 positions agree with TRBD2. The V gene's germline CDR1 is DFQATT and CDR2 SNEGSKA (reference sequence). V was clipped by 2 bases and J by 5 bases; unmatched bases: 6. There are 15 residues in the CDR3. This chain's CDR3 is CSARLLAGFNNEQFF. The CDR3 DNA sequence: TGCAGTGCTAGACTACTAGCGGGATTCAACAATGAGCAGTTCTTC.

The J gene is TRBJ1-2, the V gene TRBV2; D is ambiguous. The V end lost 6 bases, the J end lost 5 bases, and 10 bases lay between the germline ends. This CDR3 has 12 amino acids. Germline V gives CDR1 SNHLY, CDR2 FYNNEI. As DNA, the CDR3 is TGTGCCAGCAGGGGTCGGGGTTATGGCTACACCTTC. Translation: CASRGRGYGYTF.

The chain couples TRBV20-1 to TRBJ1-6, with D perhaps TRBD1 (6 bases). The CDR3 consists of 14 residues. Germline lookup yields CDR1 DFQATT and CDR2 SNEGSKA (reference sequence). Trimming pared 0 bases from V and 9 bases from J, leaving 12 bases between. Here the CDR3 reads CSARENRASSPLHF. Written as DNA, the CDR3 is TGCAGTGCTAGAGAAAACAGGGCCAGTTCACCCCTCCACTTT.

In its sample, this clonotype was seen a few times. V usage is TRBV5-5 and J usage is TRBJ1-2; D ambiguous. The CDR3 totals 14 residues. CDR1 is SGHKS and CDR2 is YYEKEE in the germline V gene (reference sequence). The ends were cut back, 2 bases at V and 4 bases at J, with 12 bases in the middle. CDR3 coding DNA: TGTGCCAGCAGCTTAGGCTGGGCAAGCTATGGCTACACCTTC. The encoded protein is CASSLGWASYGYTF.

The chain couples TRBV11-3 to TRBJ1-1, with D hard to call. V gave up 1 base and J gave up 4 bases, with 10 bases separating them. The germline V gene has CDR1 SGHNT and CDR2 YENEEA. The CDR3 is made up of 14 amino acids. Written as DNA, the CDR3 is TGTGCCAGCAGCTTAGGCGAAGGAGTCACTGAAGCTTTCTTT. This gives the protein CASSLGEGVTEAFF.

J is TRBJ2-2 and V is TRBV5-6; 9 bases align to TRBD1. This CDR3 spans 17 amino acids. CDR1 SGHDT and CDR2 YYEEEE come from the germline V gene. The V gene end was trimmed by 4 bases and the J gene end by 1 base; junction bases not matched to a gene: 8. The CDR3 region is CASSPGTGSRNTGELFF. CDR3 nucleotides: TGTGCCAGCAGCCCAGGGACAGGGAGTCGGAACACCGGGGAGCTGTTTTTT. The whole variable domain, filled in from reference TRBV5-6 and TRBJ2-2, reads DAGVTQSPTHLIKTRGQQVTLRCSPKSGHDTVSWYQQALGQGPQFIFQYYEEEERQRGNFPDRFSGHQFPNYSSELNVNALLLGDSALYLCASSPGTGSRNTGELFFGEGSRLTVL.

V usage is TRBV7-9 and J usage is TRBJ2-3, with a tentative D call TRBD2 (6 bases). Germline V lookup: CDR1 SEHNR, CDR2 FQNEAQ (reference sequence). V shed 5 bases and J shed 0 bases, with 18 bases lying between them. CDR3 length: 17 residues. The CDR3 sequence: CASSPPLRDGSTDTQYF. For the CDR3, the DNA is TGTGCCAGCAGCCCCCCCCTGCGGGACGGTAGCACAGATACGCAGTATTTT.

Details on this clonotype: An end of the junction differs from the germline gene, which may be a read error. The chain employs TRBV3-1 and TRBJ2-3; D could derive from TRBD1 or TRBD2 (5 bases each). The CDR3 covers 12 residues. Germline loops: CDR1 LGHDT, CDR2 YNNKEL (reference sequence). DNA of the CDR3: TGTGCCAGCAGCCAAGATGGGGGAAGGAGAGCTTTT. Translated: CASSQDGGRRAF.

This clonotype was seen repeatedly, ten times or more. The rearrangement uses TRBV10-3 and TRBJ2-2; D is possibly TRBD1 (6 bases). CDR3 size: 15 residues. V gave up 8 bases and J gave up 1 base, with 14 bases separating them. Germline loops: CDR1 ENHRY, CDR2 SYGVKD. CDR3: CAIASGERNTGELFF. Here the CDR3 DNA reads TGTGCCATCGCCTCAGGGGAGAGGAACACCGGGGAGCTGTTTTTT.

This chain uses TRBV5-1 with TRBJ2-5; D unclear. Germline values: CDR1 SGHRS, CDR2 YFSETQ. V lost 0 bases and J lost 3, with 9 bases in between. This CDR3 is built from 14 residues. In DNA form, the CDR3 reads TGCGCCAGCAGCTTGGCTTCGGTCGAAGAGACCCAGTACTTC. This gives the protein CASSLASVEETQYF.